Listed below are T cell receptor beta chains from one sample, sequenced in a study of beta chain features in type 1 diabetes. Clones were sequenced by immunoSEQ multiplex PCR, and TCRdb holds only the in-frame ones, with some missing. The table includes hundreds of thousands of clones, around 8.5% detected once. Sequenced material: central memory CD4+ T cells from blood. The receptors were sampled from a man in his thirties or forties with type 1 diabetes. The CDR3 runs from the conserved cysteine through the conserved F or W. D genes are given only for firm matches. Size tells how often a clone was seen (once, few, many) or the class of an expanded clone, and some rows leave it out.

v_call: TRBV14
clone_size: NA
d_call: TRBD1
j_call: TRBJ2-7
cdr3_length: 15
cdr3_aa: CASSPSGTGRHEQYF
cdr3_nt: TGTGCCAGCAGCCCCTCCGGGACAGGGAGACACGAGCAGTACTTC

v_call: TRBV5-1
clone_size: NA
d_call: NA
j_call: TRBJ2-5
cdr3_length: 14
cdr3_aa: CASSFVGAGETQYF
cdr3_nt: TGCGCCAGCAGCTTCGTGGGGGCTGGGGAGACCCAGTACTTC

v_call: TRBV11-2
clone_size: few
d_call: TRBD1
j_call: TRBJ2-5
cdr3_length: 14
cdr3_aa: CASSADRGVETQYF
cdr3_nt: TGTGCCAGCAGCGCGGACAGGGGAGTGGAGACCCAGTACTTC

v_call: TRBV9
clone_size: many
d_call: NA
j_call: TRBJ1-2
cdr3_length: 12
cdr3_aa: CASSASKGGYTF
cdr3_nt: TGTGCCAGCAGCGCTTCAAAGGGTGGCTACACCTTC

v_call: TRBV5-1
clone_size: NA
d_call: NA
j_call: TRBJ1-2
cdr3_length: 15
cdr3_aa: CASSLELGQTEGYTF
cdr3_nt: TGCGCCAGCAGCTTGGAGTTAGGACAGACGGAGGGCTACACCTTC

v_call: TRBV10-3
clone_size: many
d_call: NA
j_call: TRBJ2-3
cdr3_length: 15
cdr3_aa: CAISESRGAGDTQYF
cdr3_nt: TGTGCCATCAGTGAGTCGAGAGGGGCTGGAGATACGCAGTATTTT

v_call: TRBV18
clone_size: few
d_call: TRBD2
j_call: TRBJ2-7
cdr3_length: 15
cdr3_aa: CASSPGTSGLYEQYF
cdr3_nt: TGTGCCAGCTCACCGGGGACTAGCGGGCTCTACGAGCAGTACTTC

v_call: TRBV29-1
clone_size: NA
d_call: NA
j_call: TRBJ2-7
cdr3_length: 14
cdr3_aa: CSVGKSRTNYEQYF
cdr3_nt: TGCAGCGTTGGGAAGAGCAGGACCAACTACGAGCAGTACTTC

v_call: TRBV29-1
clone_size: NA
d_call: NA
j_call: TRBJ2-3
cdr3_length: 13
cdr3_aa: CSVEESSSDTQYF
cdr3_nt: TGCAGCGTTGAAGAGTCTAGTTCAGATACGCAGTATTTT

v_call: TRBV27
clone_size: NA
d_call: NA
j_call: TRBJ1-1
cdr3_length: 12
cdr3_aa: CASGYRETEAFF
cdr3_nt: TGTGCCAGCGGATACAGGGAAACTGAAGCTTTCTTT

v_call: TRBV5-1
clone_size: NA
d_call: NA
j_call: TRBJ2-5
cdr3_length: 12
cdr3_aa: CASRDTQETQYF
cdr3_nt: TGCGCCAGCAGGGACACCCAAGAGACCCAGTACTTC

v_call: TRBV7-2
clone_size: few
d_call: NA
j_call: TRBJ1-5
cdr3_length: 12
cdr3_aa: CASSWQAQPQHF
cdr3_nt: TGTGCCAGCAGCTGGCAAGCTCAGCCCCAGCATTTT

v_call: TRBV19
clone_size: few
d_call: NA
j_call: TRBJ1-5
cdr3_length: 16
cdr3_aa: CASNAAGTQGNQPQHF
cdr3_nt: TGTGCCAGTAACGCAGCCGGGACACAAGGGAATCAGCCCCAGCATTTT

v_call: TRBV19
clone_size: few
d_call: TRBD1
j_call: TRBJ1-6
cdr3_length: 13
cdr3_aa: CASWDRVNSPLHF
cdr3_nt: TGTGCCAGTTGGGACAGGGTGAATTCACCCCTCCACTTT

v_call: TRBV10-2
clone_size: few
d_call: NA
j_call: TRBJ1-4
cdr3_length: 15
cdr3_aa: CASSESTGFNEKLFF
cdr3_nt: TGCGCCAGCAGTGAGTCCACCGGGTTTAATGAAAAACTGTTTTTT

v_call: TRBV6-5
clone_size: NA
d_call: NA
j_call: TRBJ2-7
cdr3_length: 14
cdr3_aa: CASRSRGVGGEQYF
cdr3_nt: TGTGCCAGCAGATCCAGGGGGGTCGGTGGGGAGCAGTACTTC

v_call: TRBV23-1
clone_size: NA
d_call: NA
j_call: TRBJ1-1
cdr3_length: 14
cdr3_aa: CASSHAGVNTEAFF
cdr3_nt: TGCGCCAGCAGTCATGCGGGAGTAAACACTGAAGCTTTCTTT

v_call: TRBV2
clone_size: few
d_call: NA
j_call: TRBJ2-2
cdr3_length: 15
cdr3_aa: CASSVGTTNTGELFF
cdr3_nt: TGTGCCAGCAGTGTCGGGACAACGAACACCGGGGAGCTGTTTTTT

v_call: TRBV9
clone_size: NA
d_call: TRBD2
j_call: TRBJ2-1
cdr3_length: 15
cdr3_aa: CASSVGSGGDNEQFF
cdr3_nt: TGTGCCAGCAGCGTAGGGAGCGGGGGCGACAATGAGCAGTTCTTC

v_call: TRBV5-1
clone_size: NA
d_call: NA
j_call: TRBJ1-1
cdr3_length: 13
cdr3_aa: CASAWTTNTEAFF
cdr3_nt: TGCGCCAGCGCTTGGACAACCAACACTGAAGCTTTCTTT

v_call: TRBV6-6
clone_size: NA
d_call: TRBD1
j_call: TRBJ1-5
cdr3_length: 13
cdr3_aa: CASRGQGNQPQHF
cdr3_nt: TGTGCCAGCAGAGGACAGGGGAATCAGCCCCAGCATTTT

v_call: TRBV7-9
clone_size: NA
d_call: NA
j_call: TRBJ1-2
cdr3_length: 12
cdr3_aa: CATSSSNYGYTF
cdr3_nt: TGTGCCACGAGCAGCTCTAACTATGGCTACACCTTC

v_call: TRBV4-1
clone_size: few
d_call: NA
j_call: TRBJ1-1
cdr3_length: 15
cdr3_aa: CASSQDRERNTEAFF
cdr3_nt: TGCGCCAGCAGCCAAGATCGTGAAAGGAACACTGAAGCTTTCTTT

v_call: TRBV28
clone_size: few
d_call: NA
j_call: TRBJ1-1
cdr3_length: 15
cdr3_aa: CASSRRGRPDTEAFF
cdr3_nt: TGTGCCAGCAGCCGACGGGGCAGGCCAGACACTGAAGCTTTCTTT

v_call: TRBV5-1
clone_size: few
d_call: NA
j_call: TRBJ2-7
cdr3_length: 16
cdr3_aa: CASSPGGPESSYEQYF
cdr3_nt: TGCGCCAGCAGCCCTGGGGGCCCGGAGAGCTCCTACGAGCAGTACTTC

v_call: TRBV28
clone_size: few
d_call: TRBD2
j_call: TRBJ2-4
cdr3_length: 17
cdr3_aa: CASSDIAGGFAGDIQYF
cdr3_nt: TGTGCCAGCAGCGATATAGCGGGGGGATTCGCAGGAGACATTCAGTACTTC

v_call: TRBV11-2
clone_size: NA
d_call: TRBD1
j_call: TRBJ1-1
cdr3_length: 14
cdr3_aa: CASSFQGAYTEAFF
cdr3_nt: TGTGCCAGCAGCTTCCAGGGGGCTTACACTGAAGCTTTCTTT

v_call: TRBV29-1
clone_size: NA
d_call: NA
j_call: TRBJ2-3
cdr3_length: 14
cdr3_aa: CAGVGAWATDTQYF
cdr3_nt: TGCGCAGGGGTGGGGGCCTGGGCCACAGATACGCAGTATTTT

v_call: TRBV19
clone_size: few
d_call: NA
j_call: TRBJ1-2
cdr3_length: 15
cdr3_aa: CASSMRHGANYGYTF
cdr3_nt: TGTGCCAGTAGTATGAGGCACGGCGCTAACTATGGCTACACCTTC

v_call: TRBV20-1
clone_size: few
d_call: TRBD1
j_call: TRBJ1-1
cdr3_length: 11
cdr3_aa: CSAKTAGGAFF
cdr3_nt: TGCAGTGCTAAGACCGCAGGGGGGGCTTTCTTT

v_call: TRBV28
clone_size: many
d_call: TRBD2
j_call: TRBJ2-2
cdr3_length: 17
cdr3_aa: CASSSRLAGANTGELFF
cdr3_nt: TGTGCCAGCAGTTCAAGACTAGCGGGGGCCAACACCGGGGAGCTGTTTTTT

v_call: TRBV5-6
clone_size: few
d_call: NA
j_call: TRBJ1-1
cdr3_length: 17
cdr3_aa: CASSFTFPALRGTEAFF
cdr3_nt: TGTGCCAGCAGCTTTACGTTTCCGGCCTTACGGGGCACTGAAGCTTTCTTT

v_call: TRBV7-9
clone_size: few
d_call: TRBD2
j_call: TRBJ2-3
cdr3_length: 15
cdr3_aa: CASRPGLERTDTQYF
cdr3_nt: TGTGCCAGCAGACCCGGACTAGAGCGCACAGATACGCAGTATTTT

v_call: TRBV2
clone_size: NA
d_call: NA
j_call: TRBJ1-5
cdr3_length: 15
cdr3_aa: CASSGLARGNQPQHF
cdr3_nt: TGTGCCAGCAGTGGACTCGCCAGAGGCAATCAGCCCCAGCATTTT

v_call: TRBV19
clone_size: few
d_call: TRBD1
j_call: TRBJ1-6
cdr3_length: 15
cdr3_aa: CASTGQGGFNSPLHF
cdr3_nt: TGTGCCAGTACCGGACAGGGGGGATTTAATTCACCCCTCCACTTT

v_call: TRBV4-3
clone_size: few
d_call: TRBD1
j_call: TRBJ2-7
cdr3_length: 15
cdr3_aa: CASSLRTGKSYEQYF
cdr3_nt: TGCGCCAGCAGCCTACGGACAGGGAAGTCCTACGAGCAGTACTTC